One and the same sample provided the 3 T cell receptor beta chains below, sequenced in a study of cytomegalovirus exposure and HLA in healthy donors. PCR involved 60 Vbeta and 13 Jbeta primers. The assay was immunoSEQ multiplex PCR, and TCRdb's table has in-frame clones only and misses some. The sample records over 150,000 clones, roughly 80% being singletons. What was sequenced was PBMCs. These receptors were taken from a human donor in good health.

To note about this clone: Other DNA sequences from this sample encode an identical CDR3 as well. V usage is TRBV7-2 and J usage is TRBJ1-3; D is possibly TRBD1 (6 bases). CDR3 length equals 14 residues. Trimming left V 5 bases short and J 0 bases short, with 8 bases between. Germline values: CDR1 SGHTA, CDR2 FQGNSA. The CDR3 protein is CASSPQGSGNTIYF. CDR3 nucleotides: TGTGCCAGCAGCCCACAGGGCTCTGGAAACACCATATATTTT.

This chain uses TRBV2 with TRBJ2-3; 8 nucleotides line up with TRBD2. The V and J ends lost 5 bases and 8 bases, in that order; junction bases with no gene match: 9. Germline V gene sequence: CDR1 SNHLY, CDR2 FYNNEI. The CDR3 sequence is 14 residues long. CDR3 loop: CASSFERGRGTQYF. DNA for the CDR3: TGTGCCAGCAGTTTTGAGCGGGGGCGAGGTACGCAGTATTTT.

The V gene is TRBV4-3, the J gene TRBJ2-3, with 10 bases aligning to TRBD1. The CDR3 consists of 17 residues. Germline V lookup: CDR1 LGHNA, CDR2 YSLEER. J lost 6 bases, V lost 4 bases, and 13 bases had no gene match. CDR3 residues: CASSRNLDRGLGDTQYF. The CDR3 DNA is TGCGCCAGCAGCCGAAATTTAGACAGGGGGCTTGGGGATACGCAGTATTTT.